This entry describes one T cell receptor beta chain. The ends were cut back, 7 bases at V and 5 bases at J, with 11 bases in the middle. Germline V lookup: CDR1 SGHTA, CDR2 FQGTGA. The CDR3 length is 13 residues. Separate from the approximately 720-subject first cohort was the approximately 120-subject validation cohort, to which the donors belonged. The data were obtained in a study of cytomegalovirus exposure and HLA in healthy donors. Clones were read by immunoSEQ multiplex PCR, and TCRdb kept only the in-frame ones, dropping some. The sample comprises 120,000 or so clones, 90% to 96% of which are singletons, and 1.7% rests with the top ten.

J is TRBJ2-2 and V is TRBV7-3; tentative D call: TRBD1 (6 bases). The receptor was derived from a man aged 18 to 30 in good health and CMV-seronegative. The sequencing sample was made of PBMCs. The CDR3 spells CASTDTGTGELFF. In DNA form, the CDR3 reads TGTGCCAGCACGGATACAGGGACCGGGGAGCTGTTTTTT.